The rows below give T cell receptor beta chains drawn from one sample of a study of T cell responses to AZD1222 COVID-19 vaccine. Assay used: immunoSEQ multiplex PCR; TCRdb lists only in-frame clones, some missing. The profile shows approximately 150,000 clones, approximately 95% of them singletons. The source material was peripheral blood, sampled on day 0 of MenACWY control vaccination. The receptors stem from an adult in good health. CDR3s leave out the opening cysteine and the closing phenylalanine or tryptophan. The D gene is left open where the match is weak.

j_call v_call d_call cdr3_aa
TRBJ2-7 TRBV3-1/TRBV3-2 . ASSPQGTHEQY
TRBJ1-3 TRBV5-1 TRBD1 ASSLTGVPGNTIY
TRBJ1-2 TRBV24-1 . ATSGDGAYGYT
TRBJ1-3 TRBV7-3 TRBD1 ASSLAGTGGNTIY
TRBJ1-5 TRBV7-8 . ASSLLAGGNQPQH
TRBJ2-2 TRBV7-6 TRBD2 ASSLGTSGRTGELF
TRBJ1-2 TRBV6-1 TRBD1 ASSEGDRGFFGYT
TRBJ2-1 TRBV7-3 TRBD1 ASSLNRQGVGNEQF
TRBJ1-5 TRBV2 . ASSEMRLQPQH
TRBJ1-2 TRBV6-2/TRBV6-3 TRBD1 ASSLNGYRGYGYT
TRBJ1-3 TRBV4-1 . ASSPNPPDFSSGNTIY
TRBJ1-2 TRBV11-2 . ASSLGIRGSDYGYT
TRBJ1-5 TRBV3-1/TRBV3-2 . ASSQGTALNQPQH
TRBJ1-2 TRBV15 . ATSRDIGGYT
TRBJ2-5 TRBV7-8 . ASSLVRPLQETQY
TRBJ2-1 TRBV4-3 . ASSQEGIHGASDNEQF
TRBJ1-1 TRBV11-2 . ASSSTSRGNTEAF
TRBJ1-2 TRBV5-1 . ASSPSSLRTPTLAGSGYT
TRBJ2-6 TRBV5-4 . ASSLGTGANVLT
TRBJ2-1 TRBV7-8 . ASSPKGLYNEQF
TRBJ1-1 TRBV5-5 . ASSLVTGASAEAF
TRBJ1-5 TRBV6-5 TRBD1 ASSYSGTGLGQPQH
TRBJ1-2 TRBV5-1 . ASSLEKSVYGYT
TRBJ1-4 TRBV25-1 . ASSRVASSTNEKLF
TRBJ1-2 TRBV6-5 TRBD1 ASRAYTGGAGGYT
TRBJ1-6 TRBV28 . ASTYHGSGDSPLH
TRBJ1-3 TRBV6-6 . ASTDSRLGNTIY
TRBJ1-4 TRBV3-1/TRBV3-2 . ASSQGSYGFREKLF
TRBJ1-1 TRBV7-3 . ASSLTGPNTEAF
TRBJ2-1 TRBV27 TRBD2 ASSFGPSGYNEQF
TRBJ1-1 TRBV29-1 . SVVDNTEAF
TRBJ1-6 TRBV5-4 . ASSSSGHLH
TRBJ2-4 TRBV18 . ASSPPTKNIQY
TRBJ2-3 TRBV2 . ATALASVSTDTQY
TRBJ2-7 TRBV9 . ASSAQGGDEQY
TRBJ1-1 TRBV11-1 . ASSLAGPPGTEAF
TRBJ1-1 TRBV4-1 TRBD1 ASSHLKRGRVNTEAF
TRBJ1-1 TRBV25-1 . ASSAPVNTEAF
TRBJ2-7 TRBV3-1/TRBV3-2 TRBD1 ASSLDRVVDEQY
TRBJ1-2 TRBV5-1 . ASSLGLDNYGYT
TRBJ2-7 TRBV27 TRBD1 ASSYDRGGEQY
TRBJ1-2 TRBV29-1 . SVDGDGYT
TRBJ1-2 TRBV5-1 . ASSPAGGIYGYT
TRBJ2-7 TRBV6-5 . ATHRELKLY
TRBJ2-3 TRBV7-6 . ASSRQQGRTDTQY
TRBJ2-5 TRBV28 . ASSRGRLQETQY
TRBJ1-5 TRBV19 TRBD1 ASNTHRGSNQPQH
TRBJ1-6 TRBV27 . ASSPLRSPLH
TRBJ1-2 TRBV6-5 . ASSYTRFFDRYGYT
TRBJ2-3 TRBV5-4 TRBD2 ASSSGLASASTDTQY
TRBJ1-1 TRBV6-5 . ASSYFMGQKASEAF
TRBJ1-3 TRBV7-8 . ASSLTQISGNTIY
TRBJ1-4 TRBV3-1/TRBV3-2 TRBD1 ASSFRGPHEKLF
TRBJ1-2 TRBV5-5 TRBD1 ASSFTGEGGYT
TRBJ1-2 TRBV12-3/TRBV12-4 . ASSPQGAGYT
TRBJ1-1 TRBV3-1/TRBV3-2 . ASSQEIAASTEAF
TRBJ2-3 TRBV5-1 . ASSLVVDGGIADTQY
TRBJ1-4 TRBV5-1 TRBD1 ASSLVTGNNEKLF